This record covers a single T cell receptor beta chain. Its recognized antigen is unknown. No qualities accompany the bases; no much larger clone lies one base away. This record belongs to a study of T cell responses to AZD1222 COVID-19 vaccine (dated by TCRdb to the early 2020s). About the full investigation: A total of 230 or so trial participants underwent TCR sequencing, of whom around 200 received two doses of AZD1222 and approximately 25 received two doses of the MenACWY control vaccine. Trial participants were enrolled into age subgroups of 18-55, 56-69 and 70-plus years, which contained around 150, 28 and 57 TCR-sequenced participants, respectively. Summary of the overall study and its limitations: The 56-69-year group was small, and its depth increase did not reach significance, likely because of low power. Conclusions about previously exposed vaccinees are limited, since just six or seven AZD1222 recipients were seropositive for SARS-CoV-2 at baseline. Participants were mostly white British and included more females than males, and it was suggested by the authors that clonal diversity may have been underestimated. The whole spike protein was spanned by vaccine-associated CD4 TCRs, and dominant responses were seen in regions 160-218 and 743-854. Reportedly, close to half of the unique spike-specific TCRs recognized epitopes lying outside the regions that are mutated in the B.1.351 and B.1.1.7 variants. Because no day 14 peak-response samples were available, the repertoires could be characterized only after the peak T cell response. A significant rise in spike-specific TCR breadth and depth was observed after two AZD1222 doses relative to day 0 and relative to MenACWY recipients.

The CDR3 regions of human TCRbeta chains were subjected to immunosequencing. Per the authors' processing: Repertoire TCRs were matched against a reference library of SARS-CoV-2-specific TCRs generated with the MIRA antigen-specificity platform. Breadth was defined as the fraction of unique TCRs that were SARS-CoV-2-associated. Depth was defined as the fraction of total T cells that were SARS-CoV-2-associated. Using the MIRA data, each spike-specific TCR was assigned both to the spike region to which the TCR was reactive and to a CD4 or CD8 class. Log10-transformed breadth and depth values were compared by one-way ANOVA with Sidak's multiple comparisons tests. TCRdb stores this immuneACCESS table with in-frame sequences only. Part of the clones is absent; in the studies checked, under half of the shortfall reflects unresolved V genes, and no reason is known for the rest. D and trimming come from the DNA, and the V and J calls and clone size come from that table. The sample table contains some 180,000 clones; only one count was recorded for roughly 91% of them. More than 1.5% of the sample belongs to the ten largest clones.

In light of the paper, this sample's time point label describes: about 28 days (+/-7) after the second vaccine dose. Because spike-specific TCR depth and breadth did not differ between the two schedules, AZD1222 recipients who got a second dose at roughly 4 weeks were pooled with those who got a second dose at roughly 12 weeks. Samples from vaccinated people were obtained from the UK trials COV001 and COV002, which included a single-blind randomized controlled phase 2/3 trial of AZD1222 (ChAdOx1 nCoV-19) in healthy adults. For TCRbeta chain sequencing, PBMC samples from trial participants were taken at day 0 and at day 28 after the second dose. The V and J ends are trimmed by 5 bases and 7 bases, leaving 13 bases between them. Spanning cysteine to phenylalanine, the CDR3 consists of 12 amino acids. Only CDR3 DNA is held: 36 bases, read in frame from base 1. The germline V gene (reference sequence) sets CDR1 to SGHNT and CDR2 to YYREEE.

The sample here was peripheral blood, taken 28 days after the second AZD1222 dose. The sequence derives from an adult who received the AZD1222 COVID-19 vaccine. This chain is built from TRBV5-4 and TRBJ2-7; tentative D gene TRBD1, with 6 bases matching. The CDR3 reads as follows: CASSYRVGEQYF. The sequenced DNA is TGTGCCAGCAGTTACAGGGTCGGGGAGCAGTACTTC.